Shown below are 24 T cell receptor beta chains from a single sample sequenced in a study of cytomegalovirus exposure and HLA in healthy donors. PCR employed 60 Vbeta and 13 Jbeta primers. The table came from immunoSEQ multiplex PCR; TCRdb's copy has only in-frame clones and leaves some out. The table records about 150,000 clones, about four fifths of them present only once. Specimen: PBMCs. The receptors were sampled from a woman between 50 and 59 years old in good health and CMV-seropositive.

For the CDR3, the DNA is TGTGCCAGCAGCACGAAGGATAGGGGGTTGAACACTGAAGCTTTCTTT. This codes for CASSTKDRGLNTEAFF. The chain combines TRBV5-4 with TRBJ1-1; D is perhaps TRBD1 (6 bases). The CDR3 has 16 amino acids. Germline loops: CDR1 SGHNT, CDR2 YYREEE (reference sequence). The V end was cut by 4 bases, the J end by 0 bases, with 16 bases between.

V gene TRBV7-3 combines with J gene TRBJ1-2; D may be TRBD1 (5 bases). V dropped 5 bases and J dropped 4 bases, with 14 bases sitting between them. CDR1 is SGHTA and CDR2 is FQGTGA in the germline V gene. CDR3 length: 14 residues. This CDR3 reads CASSPTGGAYGYTF. The CDR3 DNA is TGTGCCAGCAGCCCAACTGGAGGGGCCTATGGCTACACCTTC. The full variable domain, with the rest looked up from reference TRBV7-3 and TRBJ1-2, is GAGVSQTPSNKVTEKGKYVELRCDPISGHTALYWYRQSLGQGPEFLIYFQGTGAADDSGLPNDRFFAVRPEGSVSTLKIQRTERGDSAVYLCASSPTGGAYGYTFGSGTRLTVV.

CDR3 sequence: CASSRDTPVDEAFF. DNA of the CDR3: TGTGCCAGCAGTAGGGACACCCCTGTGGATGAAGCTTTCTTT. V and J are TRBV6-6 and TRBJ1-1; tentative D call: TRBD1 (6 bases). The V gene's germline CDR1 is MNHNY and CDR2 SVGAGI (reference sequence). The V and J ends lost 5 bases and 7 bases respectively, with 17 bases between them. The CDR3 consists of 14 residues.

This clone was counted once. The V and J genes are TRBV4-3 and TRBJ2-7, with TRBD2 identical over 10 bases. This CDR3 has 15 amino acids. With 2 bases clipped from V and 8 bases from J, the junction kept 9 bases outside the gene matches. CDR1 is LGHNA and CDR2 is YSLEER in the germline V gene. CDR3 sequence (DNA): TGCGCCAGCAGCCAACAACTAGCGGGAAGGGGAAAGCAGTACTTC. It translates to CASSQQLAGRGKQYF.

The V and J genes are TRBV2 and TRBJ1-5; tentative D call: TRBD1 (5 bases). V lost 7 bases to trimming and J lost 6 bases, with 16 bases between them. The CDR3 covers 14 residues. Germline assignment: CDR1 SNHLY and CDR2 FYNNEI. In nucleotides, the CDR3 is TGTGCCAGCAAGGGGCAGGGAAAAGGTCAGCCCCAGCATTTT. This translates into CASKGQGKGQPQHF.

This clone was picked up a small number of times. The J gene is TRBJ2-1, the V gene TRBV29-1; 8 bases are a match to TRBD2. The germline V gene has CDR1 SQVTM and CDR2 ANQGSEA. The CDR3 spans 14 residues. V gave up 8 bases and J gave up 7 bases; unmatched junction bases: 13. The chain's CDR3 is CSSPGGGSWNEQFF. The CDR3 DNA reads as TGCAGCTCTCCCGGCGGGGGGTCCTGGAATGAGCAGTTCTTC.

This clone was detected only a few times. The chain combines TRBV7-3 with TRBJ1-5, with TRBD1 as a possible D gene (5 bases). V lost 3 bases, J lost 1 base, and 10 bases lay in between. Germline lookup yields CDR1 SGHTA and CDR2 FQGTGA. CDR3 size: 15 residues. The DNA for the CDR3 is TGTGCCAGCAGCTTGTCCGGGGGGAGCAATCAGCCCCAGCATTTT. Amino acids: CASSLSGGSNQPQHF.

This clone was recorded only once. The chain carries TRBV10-3 and TRBJ2-5, with 11 nucleotides matching TRBD2. The CDR3 consists of 18 residues. V lost 0 bases and J lost 3; bases outside the gene matches: 9. From germline, CDR1 is ENHRY and CDR2 SYGVKD. The CDR3: CAISESIQSTSGKETQYF. The CDR3 DNA reads TGTGCCATCAGTGAGTCAATTCAATCGACTAGCGGGAAAGAGACCCAGTACTTC.

The chain uses TRBV14 and TRBJ2-7; D is perhaps TRBD2 (5 bases). V dropped 4 bases and J dropped 6 bases, with 16 bases sitting between them. Germline lookup yields CDR1 SGHDN and CDR2 FVKESK. CDR3 length equals 14 residues. CDR3 bases: TGTGCCAGCAGCCCTCAGAAGAGGGTTGGCGAGCAGTACTTC. It codes for CASSPQKRVGEQYF.

This clone was observed a few times. The CDR3 DNA reads as TGTGCCAGCAGCTTAGCGCCGCGAGACACCATATATTTT. Amino acid sequence: CASSLAPRDTIYF. The chain carries TRBV7-8 and TRBJ1-3; no clear D. The germline CDR1 and CDR2 sequences are SGHVS and FQNEAQ. The V and J ends lost 0 bases and 8 bases respectively, with 8 bases between them. The CDR3 is 13 amino acids.

This clone was seen a single time. The chain couples TRBV10-3 to TRBJ2-5; the D gene is possibly TRBD2 (6 bases). This CDR3 has 19 residues. The ends were cut back, 0 bases at V and 7 bases at J, with 27 bases in the middle. Germline-derived CDR1 and CDR2 are ENHRY and SYGVKD. The CDR3 DNA reads TGTGCCATCAGTGAGTCAGTAGGGCCCTCGCGGGATTCCCGGGGGACCCAGTACTTC. It codes for CAISESVGPSRDSRGTQYF.

The chain joins TRBV28 to TRBJ2-7, with 12 bases matching TRBD1. CDR3 length equals 14 residues. V trimming: 5 bases; J trimming: 9 bases; junction bases outside the gene matches: 8. Germline CDR1 and CDR2: MDHEN and SYDVKM. CDR3 nucleotides: TGTGCCAGCAGTCGCCGGGACAGGGGGCTATGGCAGTACTTC. This encodes CASSRRDRGLWQYF.

This clone appeared once. This chain joins TRBV6-5 and TRBJ1-3; D remains unclear. The CDR3 spans 14 residues. V lost 6 bases and J 4 bases, leaving 13 bases between the germline ends. From germline, CDR1 is MNHEY and CDR2 SVGAGI. The CDR3 DNA reads TGTGCCAGCAGCCACAATGATGTAGGAAACACCATATATTTT. Amino acids: CASSHNDVGNTIYF.

This clone turned up a few times. The J gene is TRBJ1-2, the V gene TRBV4-3; D gene ambiguous. Deletions cut 0 bases from V and 8 bases from J, with 7 bases between. The CDR3 length is 12 residues. Germline CDR1 is LGHNA and CDR2 is YSLEER. The CDR3 DNA reads as TGCGCCAGCAGCCAAGACAGTCGCGGCTACACCTTC. The encoded protein is CASSQDSRGYTF.

The chain couples TRBV6-5 to TRBJ1-1; D gene ambiguous. Germline V gene data show CDR1 as MNHEY and CDR2 as SVGAGI. Trimming left V 0 bases short and J 1 base short, with 6 bases between. This CDR3 comprises 14 residues. As DNA, the CDR3 is TGTGCCAGCAGTTACTCGTACAGGAACACTGAAGCTTTCTTT. This gives the protein CASSYSYRNTEAFF.

This clone was detected a few times. The chain uses TRBV18 and TRBJ2-5; no firm D call. V lost 6 bases and J lost 5, with 7 bases in between. CDR1 is KGHSH, CDR2 LQKENI, per germline. The CDR3 is 11 amino acids. DNA for the CDR3: TGTGCCAGCTCCCGGTTGGAGACCCAGTACTTC. It translates to CASSRLETQYF.

The chain carries TRBV7-9 and TRBJ2-6; TRBD1 matches at 8 bases. Germline V CDR1 and CDR2: SEHNR, FQNEAQ (reference sequence). The CDR3 contains 18 residues. Trimming at V came to 5 bases and at J to 2 bases, leaving 11 bases not matched to a gene. CDR3 sequence: CASSPGQGRRAGANVLTF. Written as DNA, the CDR3 is TGTGCCAGCAGCCCTGGACAGGGTCGCAGGGCTGGGGCCAACGTCCTGACTTTC.

This clone came up a few times. The chain combines TRBV28 with TRBJ2-5; D may be TRBD1 (6 bases). The J call may be mistaken, given a closer DNA end match to TRBJ2-7. CDR1 is MDHEN and CDR2 is SYDVKM in the germline V gene. The CDR3 length is 12 residues. The DNA of the CDR3 is TGTGCCAGCTCGAAGGGGGCCTACGAGCAGTACTTC. Translating gives CASSKGAYEQYF.

The chain employs TRBV9 and TRBJ1-2, with 8 bases that match TRBD1. Germline CDR1 and CDR2: SGDLS and YYNGEE. The CDR3 length is 14 residues. Trimming took 4 bases from V and 3 from J; bases not matched to a gene: 5. The CDR3 loop is CASSLSTGDYGYTF. The CDR3 DNA sequence: TGTGCCAGCAGCTTGTCGACAGGGGACTATGGCTACACCTTC. The full variable domain, in which reference TRBV9 and TRBJ1-2 provide the parts outside the CDR3, is DSGVTQTPKHLITATGQRVTLRCSPRSGDLSVYWYQQSLDQGLQFLIQYYNGEERAKGNILERFSAQQFPDLHSELNLSSLELGDSALYFCASSLSTGDYGYTFGSGTRLTVV.

A remark on this clone: One junction end does not reproduce the germline sequence, and a read error may be involved. The rearrangement links TRBV7-9 to TRBJ2-7; D possibly corresponds to TRBD1 (6 bases). This CDR3 contains 15 residues. In germline, CDR1 is SEHNR, CDR2 FQNEAQ (reference sequence). Here the CDR3 reads CSSSSTTGYPYEQYF. The CDR3 bases are TGTTCCAGCAGCTCGACGACAGGTTACCCCTACGAGCAGTACTTC. Full variable domain (rest looked up from reference TRBV7-9 and TRBJ2-7): DTGVSQNPRHKITKRGQNVTFRCDPISEHNRLYWYRQTLGQGPEFLTYFQNEAQLEKSRLLSDRFSAERPKGSFSTLEIQRTEQGDSAMYLCSSSSTTGYPYEQYFGPGTRLTVT.

This clone was observed a few times. The chain carries TRBV7-2 and TRBJ2-7; a possible D gene is TRBD1 (5 bases). CDR3 length: 16 residues. The V gene lost 0 bases and the J gene lost 6 bases, with 18 bases spanning the gap. Germline V gene data show CDR1 as SGHTA and CDR2 as FQGNSA. This CDR3 is CASSLALGRVDSEQYF. The CDR3 coding sequence is TGTGCCAGCAGCTTAGCACTGGGCAGGGTCGATTCCGAGCAGTACTTC.

The chain carries TRBV27 and TRBJ2-7; unclear D gene. Germline V gene lookup returns CDR1 MNHEY and CDR2 SMNVEV (reference sequence). The CDR3 is 14 residues long. V lost 3 bases, J lost 0 bases, and 9 bases lay in between. This CDR3 reads CASSFHHSSYEQYF. The DNA for the CDR3 is TGTGCCAGCAGTTTCCACCATAGCTCCTACGAGCAGTACTTC.

This rearrangement joins TRBV7-9 to TRBJ2-7; a weak D match, TRBD1 (5 bases). The CDR3 length is 14 residues. Looked up from germline, CDR1 is SEHNR and CDR2 is FQNEAQ (reference sequence). V lost 5 bases and J lost 0, with 11 bases in between. CDR3 in DNA: TGTGCCAGCAGCGACCGACAGCACTCCTACGAGCAGTACTTC. It translates to CASSDRQHSYEQYF.

The rearrangement uses TRBV19 and TRBJ1-5, with 8 bases that match TRBD1. Germline V gene sequence: CDR1 LNHDA, CDR2 SQIVND (reference sequence). The CDR3 length is 16 residues. V shed 5 bases, J shed 10 bases, and the junction held 16 bases outside the gene matches. The CDR3 coding sequence is TGTGCCAGTAGTCCCCCTCGACAGGGGTATCAAGGACCCCAGCATTTT. Amino acids: CASSPPRQGYQGPQHF.